The following is a TCR beta chain sequence with its context. The germline V gene encodes CDR1 SGHRS and CDR2 YFSETQ. This CDR3 comprises 14 residues. Trimming stripped 7 bases from V and 2 bases from J, with 14 bases between. Rectal tissue came from one to two pinch biopsies taken at colonoscopy. The entry originates in a study of pediatric ulcerative colitis. Assay: immunoSEQ multiplex PCR; the TCRdb copy retains only in-frame clones and omits some. The sample contains 10,000 to 15,000 clones, 75% to 80% of which appear only once. This TCR was sampled from a boy aged 10-17 years who was a control in a study of pediatric ulcerative colitis. The sequenced sample was gut tissue. The chain combines TRBV5-1 with TRBJ2-3, with D possibly TRBD2 on 6 matching bases. CDR3 sequence: CASAMGLNTDTQYF. The CDR3 region has the DNA TGCGCCAGCGCCATGGGACTTAACACAGATACGCAGTATTTT. The whole variable domain, filled in from reference TRBV5-1 and TRBJ2-3, reads KAGVTQTPRYLIKTRGQQVTLSCSPISGHRSVSWYQQTPGQGLQFLFEYFSETQRNKGNFPGRFSGRQFSNSRSEMNVSTLELGDSALYLCASAMGLNTDTQYFGPGTRLTVL.